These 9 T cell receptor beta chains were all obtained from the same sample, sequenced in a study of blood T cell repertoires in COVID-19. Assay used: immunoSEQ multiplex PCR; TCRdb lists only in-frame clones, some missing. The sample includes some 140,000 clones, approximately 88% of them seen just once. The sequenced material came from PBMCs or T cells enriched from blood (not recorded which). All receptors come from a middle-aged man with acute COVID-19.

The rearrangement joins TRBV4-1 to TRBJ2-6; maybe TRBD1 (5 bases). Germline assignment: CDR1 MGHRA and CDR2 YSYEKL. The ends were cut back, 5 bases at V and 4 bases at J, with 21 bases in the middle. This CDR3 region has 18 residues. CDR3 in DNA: TGCGCCAGCAGCGGCCCCAAATTTACAGGTTACGGGGCCAACGTCCTGACTTTC. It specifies CASSGPKFTGYGANVLTF.

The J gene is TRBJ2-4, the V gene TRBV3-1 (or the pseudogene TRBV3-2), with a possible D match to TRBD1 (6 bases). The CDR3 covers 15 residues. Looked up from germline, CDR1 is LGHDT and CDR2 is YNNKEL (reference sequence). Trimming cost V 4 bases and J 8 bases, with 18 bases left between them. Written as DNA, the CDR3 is TGTGCCAGCAGCCTTCTGGACAGCCGACGGGACATTCAGTACTTC. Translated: CASSLLDSRRDIQYF.

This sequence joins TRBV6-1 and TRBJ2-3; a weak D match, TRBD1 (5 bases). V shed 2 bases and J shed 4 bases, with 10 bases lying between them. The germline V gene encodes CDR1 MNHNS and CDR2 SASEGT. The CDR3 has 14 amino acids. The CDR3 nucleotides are TGTGCCAGCAGTGAATGGCAGGGTTCAGATACGCAGTATTTT. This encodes CASSEWQGSDTQYF.

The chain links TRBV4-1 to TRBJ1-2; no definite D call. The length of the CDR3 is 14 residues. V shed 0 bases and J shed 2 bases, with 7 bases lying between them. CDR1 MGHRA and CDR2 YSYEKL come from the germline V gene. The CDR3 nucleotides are TGCGCCAGCAGCCAAGATTGGAGGAACTATGGCTACACCTTC. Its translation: CASSQDWRNYGYTF.

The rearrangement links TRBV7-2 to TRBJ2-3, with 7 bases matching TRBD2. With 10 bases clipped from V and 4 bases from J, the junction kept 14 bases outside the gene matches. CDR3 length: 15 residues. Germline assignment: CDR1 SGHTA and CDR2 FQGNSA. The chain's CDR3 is CATSPRRESADTQYF. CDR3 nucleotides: TGTGCCACCTCCCCCCGGCGGGAGAGCGCAGATACGCAGTATTTT.

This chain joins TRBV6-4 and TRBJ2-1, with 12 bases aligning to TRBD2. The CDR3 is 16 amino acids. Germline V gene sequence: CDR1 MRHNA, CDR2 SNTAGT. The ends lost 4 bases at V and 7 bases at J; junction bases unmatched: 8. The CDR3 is CASSGSWTSGINEQFF. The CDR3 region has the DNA TGTGCCAGCAGTGGAAGTTGGACTAGCGGGATTAATGAGCAGTTCTTC.

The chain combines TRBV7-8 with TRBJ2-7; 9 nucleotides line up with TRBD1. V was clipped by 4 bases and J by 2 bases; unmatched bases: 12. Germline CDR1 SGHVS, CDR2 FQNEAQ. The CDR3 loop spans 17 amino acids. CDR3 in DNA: TGTGCCAGCAGCTCATACAGGGGGCCCAATTCTCCCTACGAGCAGTACTTC. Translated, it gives CASSSYRGPNSPYEQYF. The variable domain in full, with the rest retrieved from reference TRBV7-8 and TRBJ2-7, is GAGVSQSPRYKVAKRGQDVALRCDPISGHVSLFWYQQALGQGPEFLTYFQNEAQLDKSGLPSDRFFAERPEGSVSTLKIQRTQQEDSAVYLCASSSYRGPNSPYEQYFGPGTRLTVT.

For the CDR3, the DNA is TGCGCCAGCAGCAAGGACACGAGCACAGATACGCAGTATTTT. Protein sequence: CASSKDTSTDTQYF. J is TRBJ2-3 and V is TRBV5-1; D may be TRBD1 (5 bases). The CDR3 runs to 14 residues. The germline gives CDR1 SGHRS, CDR2 YFSETQ. Deletions cut 4 bases from V and 0 bases from J, with 9 bases between.

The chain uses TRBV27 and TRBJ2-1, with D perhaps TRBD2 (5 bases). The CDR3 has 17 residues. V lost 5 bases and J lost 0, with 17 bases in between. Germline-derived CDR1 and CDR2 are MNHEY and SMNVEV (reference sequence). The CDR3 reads CASSNGPGWSSYNEQFF. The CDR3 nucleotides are TGTGCCAGCAGTAACGGCCCGGGGTGGAGCTCCTACAATGAGCAGTTCTTC.